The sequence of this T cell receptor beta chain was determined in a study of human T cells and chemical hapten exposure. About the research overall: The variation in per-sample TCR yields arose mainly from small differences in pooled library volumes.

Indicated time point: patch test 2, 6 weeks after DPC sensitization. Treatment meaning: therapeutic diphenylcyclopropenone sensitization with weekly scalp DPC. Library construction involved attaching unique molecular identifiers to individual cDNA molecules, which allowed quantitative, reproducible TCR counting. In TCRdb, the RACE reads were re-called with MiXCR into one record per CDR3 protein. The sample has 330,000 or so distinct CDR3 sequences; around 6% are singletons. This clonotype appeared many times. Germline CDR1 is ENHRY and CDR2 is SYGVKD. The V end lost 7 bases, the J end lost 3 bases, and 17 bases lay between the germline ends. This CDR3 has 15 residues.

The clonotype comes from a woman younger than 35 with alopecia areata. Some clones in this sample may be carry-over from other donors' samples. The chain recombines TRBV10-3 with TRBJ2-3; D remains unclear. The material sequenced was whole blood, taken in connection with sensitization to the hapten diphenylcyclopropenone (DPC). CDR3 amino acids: CAINIGSEATDTQYF. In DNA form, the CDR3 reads TGTGCCATCAATATCGGGTCTGAGGCTACAGATACGCAGTATTTT.